This TCR beta chain was captured in a study of T-cell reconstitution after alpha-beta-depleted transplantation in children. Findings of the study overall: It was surviving recipient T cells and thymic progenitors that gave some patients high TCRbeta diversity at day 60. Among T cells one year after transplant, newly produced cells accounted for most counts and diversity. After transplant, at about two months, alpha-beta T cells were reportedly derived from several hundred expanded graft clones.

Concerning this clonotype: No antigen is known for it.

With 3 bases removed from V and 4 bases from J, the gap between germline ends came to 27 bases. CDR3 length: 19 residues. Germline V gives CDR1 LGHNT, CDR2 FRNRAP. The TCRbeta library was prepared with unique molecular identifiers. From the PCR reads, TCRdb called clonotypes with MiXCR, one entry per CDR3 protein. The sample lists 70,000 to 95,000 distinct CDR3 sequences; 15% to 19% were seen once. The sequencing here drew on PBMCs, mostly from graft donor cells, taken 180 days after TCRalphabeta/CD19-depleted stem cell transplant. This TCR came from a male patient aged 2-15 years who had a stem cell transplant for acute lymphoblastic leukemia, so the T cells may come from the graft donor. The V and J genes are TRBV12-5 and TRBJ1-1; D call uncertain. This CDR3 reads CASGFFFRTENGRVTEAFF. Written as DNA, the CDR3 is TGTGCTAGTGGTTTTTTCTTCCGAACAGAAAACGGTAGGGTCACTGAAGCTTTCTTT.